This T cell receptor beta chain was captured by sequencing in a study of neoadjuvant anti-PD-1 for oral cavity cancer. Study context: Most patients had three to four biweekly doses of 3 mg/kg nivolumab before resection. Around day 43, patients without progression received a fourth nivolumab dose before surgery.

Comment on this clone: Its matching antigen is unknown.

Patients had newly diagnosed, untreated stage II-IVA oral cavity squamous cell carcinoma. Clones were read by immunoSEQ multiplex PCR, and TCRdb kept only the in-frame ones, dropping some. The data contain tens of thousands of clones, around 88% of them singletons. Germline CDR1 SNHLY, CDR2 FYNNEI. V lost 4 bases, J lost 5 bases, and 7 bases lay in between. CDR3 length: 12 residues. Findings of the study overall: Higher pretreatment blood Treg/Th17 ratios correlated with higher pretreatment blood and lower post-treatment tumor TCRbeta clonality.

The sequencing here drew on PBMCs, taken before nivolumab (anti-PD-1) treatment. J is TRBJ2-3 and V is TRBV2; D uncertain. This clonotype was sampled from a person between 40 and 85 years old with oral cavity squamous cell carcinoma. The CDR3 region is CASSGLRDTQYF. The CDR3 DNA reads as TGTGCCAGCAGTGGACTCCGAGATACGCAGTATTTT.